Shown below are 2 T cell receptor beta chains from a single sample sequenced in a study of blood T cell repertoires in COVID-19. Only in-frame clones appear in the TCRdb table, and some are missing; sequencing was by immunoSEQ multiplex PCR. The data contain hundreds of thousands of clones, 82% of them singletons. Sequenced sample: peripheral blood. These receptors were taken from a woman of 80 years or more with active or convalescent COVID-19.

CDR3 bases: TGTGCCAGCAGCCAAGGGGAGAGGTTGGCTGAAGCTTTCTTT. This codes for CASSQGERLAEAFF. The V call is TRBV3-1 (or the pseudogene TRBV3-2), the J call TRBJ1-1; D call uncertain. The V and J ends lost 1 base and 6 bases respectively, with 12 bases between them. The CDR3 runs to 14 residues. Germline values: CDR1 LGHDT, CDR2 YNNKEL (reference sequence).

The rearrangement uses TRBV5-5 and TRBJ2-3; 8 bases are a match to TRBD1. The V gene end was trimmed by 0 bases and the J gene end by 3 bases; junction bases not matched to a gene: 6. The CDR3 contains 16 residues. Per germline, CDR1 SGHKS and CDR2 YYEKEE (reference sequence). DNA of the CDR3: TGTGCCAGCAGCTTGGGTGTTGGACAGGGAACAGATACGCAGTATTTT. Its protein product is CASSLGVGQGTDTQYF.